The source of this T cell receptor (beta chain) is a study of CD8 T cells in Susac syndrome. V lost 5 bases to trimming and J lost 1 base; unmatched junction nucleotides: 5. Germline V lookup: CDR1 LNHNV, CDR2 YYDKDF (reference sequence). The CDR3 loop spans 14 amino acids. TEMRA cells were FACS-enriched, unlike CD8+ and CD4+ T cells, which were negatively isolated. Reverse transcription of about 0.5 to 1 ug RNA used random hexamers. The CDR3 of TCR beta was amplified by immunoSEQ multiplex PCR across 54 Vbeta and 13 Jbeta. TCRdb reanalysed the immunoSEQ multiplex PCR reads using MiXCR and keeps one entry per CDR3 protein. The sample has 150,000 to 200,000 distinct CDR3 sequences, around 94% seen once.

The sample taken for sequencing was CD4+ T cells from PBMCs. The chain carries TRBV15 and TRBJ2-7; 7 positions agree with TRBD2. The receptor comes from a human donor with multiple sclerosis. CDR3 sequence reads: CATSPVRESYEQYF. The CDR3 DNA reads as TGTGCCACCAGCCCGGTGCGGGAGTCCTACGAGCAGTACTTC.